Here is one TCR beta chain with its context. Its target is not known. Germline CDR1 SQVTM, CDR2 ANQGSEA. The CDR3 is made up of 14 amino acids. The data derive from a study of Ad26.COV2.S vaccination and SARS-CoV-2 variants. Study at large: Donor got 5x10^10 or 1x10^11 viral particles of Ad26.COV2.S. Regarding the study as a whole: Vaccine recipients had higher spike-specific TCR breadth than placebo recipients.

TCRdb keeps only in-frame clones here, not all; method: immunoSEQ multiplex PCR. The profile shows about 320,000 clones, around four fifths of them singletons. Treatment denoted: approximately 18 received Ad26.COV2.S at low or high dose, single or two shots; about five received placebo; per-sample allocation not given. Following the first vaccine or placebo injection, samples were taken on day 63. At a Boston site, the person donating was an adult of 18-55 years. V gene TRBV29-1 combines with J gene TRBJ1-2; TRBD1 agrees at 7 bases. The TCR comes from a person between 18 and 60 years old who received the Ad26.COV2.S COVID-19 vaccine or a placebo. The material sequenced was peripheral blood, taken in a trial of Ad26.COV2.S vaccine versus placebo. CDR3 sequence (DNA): TGCACCGTCCCAATGAACAGGGGATCGAATGGCTACACCTTC. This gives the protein CTVPMNRGSNGYTF.